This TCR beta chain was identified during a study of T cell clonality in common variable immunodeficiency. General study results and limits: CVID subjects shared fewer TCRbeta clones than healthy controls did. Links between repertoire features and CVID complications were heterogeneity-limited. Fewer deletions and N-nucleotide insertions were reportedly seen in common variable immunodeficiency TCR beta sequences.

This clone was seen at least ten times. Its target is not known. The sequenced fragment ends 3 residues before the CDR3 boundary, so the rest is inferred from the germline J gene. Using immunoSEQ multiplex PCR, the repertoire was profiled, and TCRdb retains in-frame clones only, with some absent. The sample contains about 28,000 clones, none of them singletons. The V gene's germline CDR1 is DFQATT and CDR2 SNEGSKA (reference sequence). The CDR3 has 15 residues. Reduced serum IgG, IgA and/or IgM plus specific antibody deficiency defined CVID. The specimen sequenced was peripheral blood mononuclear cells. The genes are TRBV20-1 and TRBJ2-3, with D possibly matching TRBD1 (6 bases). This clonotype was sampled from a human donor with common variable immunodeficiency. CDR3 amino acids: CSVNSGAGEGSTQYF. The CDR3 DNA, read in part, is TGCAGTGTTAATTCCGGGGCAGGGGAAGGTTCGACG.